Listed here are 4 T cell receptor beta chains from one sample, sequenced in a study of cytotoxic CD8 clonotypes in ibrutinib-treated CLL. Repertoires were generated with immunoSEQ multiplex PCR, while TCRdb's copy carries only in-frame clones and drops some. The data show some 200,000 clones, with 65% to 80% seen just once and roughly 5.9% held by the top ten. The specimen comprised PBMCs, sampled after 12 months of ibrutinib treatment. The receptors here all came from a human donor with chronic lymphocytic leukemia.

The chain joins TRBV28 to TRBJ1-2, with TRBD1 as a possible D gene (5 bases). This CDR3 spans 14 amino acids. Per the germline V gene, CDR1 is MDHEN and CDR2 is SYDVKM. V was clipped by 3 bases and J by 5 bases, with 13 bases between them. The CDR3 sequence: CASSLGAGLYGYTF. The DNA for the CDR3 is TGTGCCAGCAGTTTGGGAGCAGGGTTATATGGCTACACCTTC.

Regarding this clone: One end of the junction varies from germline; a read error may be responsible. The chain couples TRBV7-8 to TRBJ2-3; 8 nucleotides match TRBD1. The CDR3 is 15 residues long. CDR1 is SGHVS, CDR2 FQNEAQ, per germline. This CDR3 reads CASSVAGGFTDTQYF. The CDR3 region has the DNA TGTGCCAGCAGCGTAGCAGGGGGCTTCACAGATACGCAGTATTTT.

The V call is TRBV11-2, the J call TRBJ2-5, with no clear D. The V and J ends lost 1 base and 4 bases respectively, with 16 bases between them. The CDR3 extends over 16 amino acids. CDR1 and CDR2 from the germline V gene are SGHAT and FQNNGV. As DNA, the CDR3 is TGTGCCAGCAGCTTAGGATTTCTGGGTGGTTCAGAGACCCAGTACTTC. This sequence encodes CASSLGFLGGSETQYF.

This clone came up once. This sequence joins TRBV28 and TRBJ2-7, with TRBD1 as a possible D gene (5 bases). Germline V gene data show CDR1 as MDHEN and CDR2 as SYDVKM. This CDR3 has 15 amino acids. V lost 5 bases, J lost 1 base, and 15 bases lay in between. Here the CDR3 DNA reads TGTGCCAGCAGTCCCTCGGACACCCCATCCTACGAGCAGTACTTC. Protein: CASSPSDTPSYEQYF.